The 12 T cell receptor beta chains listed next were all sequenced from one sample in a study of blood T cells in healthy people across ages (dated by TCRdb to between 2015 and 2016). Library preparation used 5' RACE. Sequencing was carried out with an Illumina HiSeq 2500. A second about 7 to 11 cycle PCR used a sample-barcoded 5' primer and a J-beta primer mix. TCRdb reworked the public reads: Q25 trimming with fastp, MiXCR clone assembly, productive beta chains retained. Records with the same CDR3 protein are collapsed into one entry carrying the most frequent genes and DNA. Recorded for this sample are around 870,000 distinct CDR3 sequences; 29% of them occurred a single time. Jointly, the top ten make up around 15% of the sample. Sequencing was done on a sample of blood. Receptor source: a woman at least 80 years old in good health.

This clonotype turned up a few times. V gene TRBV20-1 combines with J gene TRBJ2-2; D may correspond to TRBD1 or TRBD2 (5 bases each). CDR3 size: 18 residues. Trimming stripped 5 bases from V and 5 bases from J, with 27 bases between. The germline gives CDR1 DFQATT, CDR2 SNEGSKA (reference sequence). The CDR3 loop is CSAYQGRQALRLTGELFF. CDR3 sequence (DNA): TGCAGTGCTTATCAGGGACGGCAAGCCCTTCGACTAACCGGGGAGCTGTTTTTT.

This clonotype was detected ten times or more. The gene calls are TRBV24-1 and TRBJ2-3; 9 bases are a match to TRBD1. V lost 5 bases and J lost 4; bases outside the gene matches: 3. This CDR3 is 14 amino acids long. Germline V gene data show CDR1 as KGHDR and CDR2 as SFDVKD. The CDR3 nucleotides are TGTGCCACCAGTGTGGGACAGGGTTCAGATACGCAGTATTTT. Translation: CATSVGQGSDTQYF.

This clonotype showed up many times. The genes are TRBV29-1 and TRBJ2-3, with 7 nucleotides matching TRBD2. Germline CDR1 and CDR2: SQVTM and ANQGSEA. V lost 4 bases and J lost 1; bases outside the gene matches: 5. This CDR3 has 14 residues. The CDR3: CSVVLAERTDTQYF. The CDR3 bases are TGCAGCGTTGTTCTAGCGGAACGCACAGATACGCAGTATTTT.

This clonotype is a singleton in its sample. This may arise from a read error, as a much more abundant clone is one base away. The rearrangement links TRBV6-6 to TRBJ2-5; TRBD2 is a possible D gene (6 bases). V shed 0 bases and J shed 3 bases, with 14 bases lying between them. The CDR3 spans 16 residues. Germline loops: CDR1 MNHNY, CDR2 SVGAGI (reference sequence). The CDR3 loop reads CASSYSMRRGEETQYF. The CDR3, as DNA: TGTGCCAGCAGTTACTCGATGCGTCGCGGGGAAGAGACCCAGTACTTC.

This rearrangement joins TRBV6-5 to TRBJ1-4; maybe TRBD1 (5 bases). The length of the CDR3 is 15 residues. CDR1 is MNHEY, CDR2 SVGAGI, per germline. Trimming removed 6 bases from V and 3 bases from J, with 14 bases in between. CDR3 in amino acids: CASSTGGTANEKLFF. The CDR3 DNA follows: TGTGCCAGCAGCACAGGAGGAACGGCTAATGAAAAACTGTTTTTT.

This clonotype was counted a few times. A much larger clone is a single base away; this may be a read error. V and J are TRBV20-1 and TRBJ2-6; D is unresolved. The CDR3 extends over 14 amino acids. Germline CDR1 reads DFQATT; CDR2 reads SNEGSKA (reference sequence). The CDR3 spells CGALNWAGANVLTF. In nucleotides, the CDR3 is TGCGGTGCCCTGAATTGGGCGGGGGCCAACGTCCTGACTTTC.

This clonotype has at least ten counts. The chain combines TRBV5-6 with TRBJ2-5; 8 bases agree with TRBD2. Trimming removed 0 bases from V and 2 bases from J; junction bases left unmatched: 9. The germline CDR1 and CDR2 sequences are SGHDT and YYEEEE. The CDR3 loop spans 17 amino acids. DNA for the CDR3: TGTGCCAGCAGCTTGGGAGCGGGGGCCAGGGTTCAAGAGACCCAGTACTTC. It codes for CASSLGAGARVQETQYF.

In its sample, this clonotype was seen a few times. J is TRBJ1-6 and V is TRBV27; 8 positions agree with TRBD1. This CDR3 region has 15 residues. From germline, CDR1 is MNHEY and CDR2 SMNVEV (reference sequence). V lost 3 bases and J lost 9; bases outside the gene matches: 7. CDR3 loop: CASSFWTGKSSPLHF. The CDR3 nucleotides read TGTGCCAGCAGTTTTTGGACAGGGAAGAGTTCACCCCTCCACTTT.

For this clonotype: This may be a read error: a much more frequent sequence differs by one nucleotide. This chain links TRBV5-1 with TRBJ2-5; D perhaps matches TRBD1 (6 bases). Germline values: CDR1 SGHRS, CDR2 YFSETQ. V was clipped by 2 bases and J by 11 bases, with 22 bases between them. This CDR3 has 15 amino acids. The CDR3 here is CASSFLASTEQGQYF. CDR3 sequence (DNA): TGCGCCAGCAGCTTCCTGGCTAGCACTGAGCAGGGGCAGTACTTC.

This clonotype was observed at least ten times. V usage is TRBV20-1 and J usage is TRBJ2-7; a possible D gene is TRBD2 (6 bases). Per germline, CDR1 DFQATT and CDR2 SNEGSKA (reference sequence). The CDR3 consists of 11 residues. The V gene lost 3 bases and the J gene lost 4 bases, with 7 bases spanning the gap. CDR3 DNA sequence: TGCAGTGCTAGCGGGGGATACGAGCAGTACTTC. Its translation: CSASGGYEQYF.

This clonotype has ten or more counts. J is TRBJ2-2 and V is TRBV7-2; no clear D gene. This CDR3 comprises 16 residues. V shed 3 bases and J shed 0 bases, with 11 bases lying between them. Germline V gene sequence: CDR1 SGHTA, CDR2 FQGNSA. CDR3: CASSLLSGANTGELFF. In DNA form, the CDR3 reads TGTGCCAGCAGCTTGTTGTCAGGAGCGAACACCGGGGAGCTGTTTTTT.

V and J are TRBV20-1 and TRBJ1-1, with D possibly matching TRBD1 (6 bases). Trimming stripped 0 bases from V and 3 bases from J, with 11 bases between. CDR3 length: 14 residues. Germline V CDR1 and CDR2: DFQATT, SNEGSKA (reference sequence). The CDR3 spells CSARDQGWDTEAFF. CDR3 DNA sequence: TGCAGTGCTAGAGACCAGGGGTGGGACACTGAAGCTTTCTTT.